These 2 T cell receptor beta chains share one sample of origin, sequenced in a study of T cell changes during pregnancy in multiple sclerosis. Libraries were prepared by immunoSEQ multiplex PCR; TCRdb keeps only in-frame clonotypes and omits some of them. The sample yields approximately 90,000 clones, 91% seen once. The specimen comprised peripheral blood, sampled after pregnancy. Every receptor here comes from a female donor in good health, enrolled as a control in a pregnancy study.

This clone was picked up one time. Here the CDR3 DNA reads TGTGCCAGCAGCCTTTCGGGTCTCGCCGGGGAGCTGTTTTTT. Translated, it gives CASSLSGLAGELFF. The V gene is TRBV7-6, the J gene TRBJ2-2; D unresolved. The V end was cut by 5 bases, the J end by 6 bases, with 13 bases between. The CDR3 length is 14 residues. The V gene's germline CDR1 is SGHVS and CDR2 FNYEAQ.

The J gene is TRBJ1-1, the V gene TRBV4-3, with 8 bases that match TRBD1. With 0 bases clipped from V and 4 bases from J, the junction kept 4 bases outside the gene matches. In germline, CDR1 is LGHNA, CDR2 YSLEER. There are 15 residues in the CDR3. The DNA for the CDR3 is TGCGCCAGCAGCCAAGAAATTACAGGGGGCACTGAAGCTTTCTTT. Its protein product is CASSQEITGGTEAFF.